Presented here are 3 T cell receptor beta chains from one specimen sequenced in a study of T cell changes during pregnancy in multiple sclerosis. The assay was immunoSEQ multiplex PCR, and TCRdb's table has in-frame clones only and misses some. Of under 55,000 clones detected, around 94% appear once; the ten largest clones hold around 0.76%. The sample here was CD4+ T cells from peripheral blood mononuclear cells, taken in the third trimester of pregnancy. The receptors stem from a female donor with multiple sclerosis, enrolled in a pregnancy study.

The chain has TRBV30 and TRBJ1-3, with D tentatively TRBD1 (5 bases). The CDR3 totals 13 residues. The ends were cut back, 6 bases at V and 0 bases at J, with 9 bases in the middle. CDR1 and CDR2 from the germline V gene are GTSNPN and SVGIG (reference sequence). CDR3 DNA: TGTGCCTGCCCCCAGGGCTCTGGAAACACCATATATTTT. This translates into CACPQGSGNTIYF.

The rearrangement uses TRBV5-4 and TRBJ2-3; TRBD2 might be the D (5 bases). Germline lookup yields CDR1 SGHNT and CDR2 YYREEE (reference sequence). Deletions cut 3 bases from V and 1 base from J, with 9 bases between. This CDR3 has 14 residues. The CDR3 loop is CASSSGLGTDTQYF. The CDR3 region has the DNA TGTGCCAGCAGCTCTGGACTGGGCACAGATACGCAGTATTTT.

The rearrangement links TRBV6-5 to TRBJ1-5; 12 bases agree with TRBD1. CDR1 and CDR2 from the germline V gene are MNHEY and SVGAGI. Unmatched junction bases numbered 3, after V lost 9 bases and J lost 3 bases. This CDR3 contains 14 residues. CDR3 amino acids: CASGTGGVNQPQHF. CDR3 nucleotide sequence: TGTGCCAGTGGGACAGGGGGCGTCAATCAGCCCCAGCATTTT.